This T cell receptor (beta chain) comes out of a study of blood T cell repertoires in COVID-19. At the level of the study: Sites in the United States, Italy and Spain provided acute and convalescent COVID-19 samples.

Original processing notes: Counts of nucleated cells, estimated from reference gene primer amplification, were obtained. Measured with immunoSEQ multiplex PCR; TCRdb has only the in-frame clones, and not every one. The V and J calls and clone size come from that table; D and trimming were worked out from the DNA. The sample gives around 5,500 clones, 86% of which show up once; around 17% is in the top ten. The germline V gene encodes CDR1 SGHTA and CDR2 FQGNSA. The CDR3 runs to 15 residues. The junction had 4 bases not matched to a gene; V was cut back by 3 bases and J by 4 bases. The chain combines TRBV7-2 with TRBJ1-3; TRBD1 matches 9 bases. This receptor was identified in a human donor in a cohort sampled during active COVID-19. Source material: peripheral blood. DNA of the CDR3: TGTGCCAGCAGCTTCGGGACAGGGAAAGGAAACACCATATATTTT. Amino acids: CASSFGTGKGNTIYF.